Listed below are T cell receptor beta chains from one sample, sequenced in a study of T cell responses to AZD1222 COVID-19 vaccine. Clones were sequenced by immunoSEQ multiplex PCR, and TCRdb holds only the in-frame ones, with some missing. The repertoire holds over 130,000 clones, 94% seen once, with roughly 1.3% in the top ten. The source was peripheral blood, collected on day 0 of AZD1222 vaccination. These receptors all come from an adult in good health. The CDR3 runs from the conserved cysteine through the conserved F or W. Fields, in order: D gene, J gene, V gene, clone size, CDR3 protein, CDR3 DNA. D genes are given only for firm matches. A clone size is listed for some rows: how often the clone was seen (once, few, many), or a class if it is expanded.

TRBD2 TRBJ2-2 TRBV5-1 NA CASSLWWREDPTGELFF TGCGCCAGCAGCTTGTGGTGGCGGGAGGACCCCACCGGGGAGCTGTTTTTT
TRBD1 TRBJ2-1 TRBV15 NA CATSTTRGTYNEQFF TGTGCCACCAGCACCACCAGGGGGACCTACAATGAGCAGTTCTTC
NA TRBJ1-4 TRBV7-8 few CASSLLGGRNEKLFF TGTGCCAGCAGCTTATTAGGAGGACGTAATGAAAAACTGTTTTTT
TRBD1 TRBJ1-2 TRBV4-1 NA CASSQADRGGGYTF TGCGCCAGCAGCCAAGCCGACAGGGGGGGTGGCTACACCTTC
NA TRBJ2-1 TRBV7-9 NA CASSLRGTTSYNEQFF TGTGCCAGCAGCTTACGTGGAACTACCAGTTACAATGAGCAGTTCTTC
NA TRBJ2-1 TRBV5-4 NA CASSLSTTEVSSYNEQFF TGTGCCAGCAGCTTGTCGACGACAGAAGTAAGCTCCTACAATGAGCAGTTCTTC
NA TRBJ1-3 TRBV10-2 NA CASSDGRQLSGNTIYF TGCGCCAGCAGTGATGGGAGACAGCTCTCTGGAAACACCATATATTTT
NA TRBJ2-3 TRBV4-1 once CASSQRTGMGPDTQYF TGCGCCAGCAGCCAACGAACAGGGATGGGCCCAGATACGCAGTATTTT
TRBD2 TRBJ2-3 TRBV10-3 NA CASSGGGDTQYF TGTGCCAGTAGCGGGGGGGGAGATACGCAGTATTTT
TRBD1 TRBJ1-5 TRBV5-6 NA CASSLQGAVRNQPQHF TGTGCCAGCAGTCTGCAGGGGGCGGTTCGAAATCAGCCCCAGCATTTT
NA TRBJ1-4 TRBV19 once CASSRGDTNEKLFF TGTGCCAGTAGTAGGGGGGATACGAATGAAAAACTGTTTTTT
TRBD2 TRBJ2-1 TRBV4-2 NA CASSQRLAGEAIEQFF TGTGCCAGCAGCCAGCGACTAGCGGGAGAAGCTATTGAGCAGTTCTTC
TRBD1 TRBJ1-5 TRBV6-2/TRBV6-3 NA CASSFDRGPQHF TGTGCCAGCAGTTTCGACAGGGGCCCCCAGCATTTT
TRBD1 TRBJ1-2 TRBV7-8 NA CASSPTGSYGYTF TGTGCCAGCAGCCCGACAGGGAGCTATGGCTACACCTTC
NA TRBJ2-1 TRBV12-5 NA CASGFVGEQFF TGTGCTAGTGGTTTCGTCGGGGAGCAGTTCTTC
TRBD1 TRBJ2-5 TRBV10-1 NA CASSETGTVQETQYF TGCGCCAGCAGTGAGACCGGGACAGTCCAAGAGACCCAGTACTTC
NA TRBJ1-1 TRBV7-2 NA CASSSNFNTEAFF TGTGCCAGCAGCTCTAATTTTAACACTGAAGCTTTCTTT
NA TRBJ1-2 TRBV19 NA CASSPSMNYGYTF TGTGCCAGTAGCCCCTCCATGAACTATGGCTACACCTTC
NA TRBJ1-3 TRBV7-8 NA CASSLARWEAGNTIYF TGTGCCAGCAGCTTAGCGAGGTGGGAGGCTGGAAACACCATATATTTT
NA TRBJ1-2 TRBV27 NA CASSLRVSGLDYGYTF TGTGCCAGCAGTTTAAGAGTGTCGGGGCTTGACTATGGCTACACCTTC
NA TRBJ1-2 TRBV7-9 NA CASSYGWQDYGYTF TGTGCCAGCAGCTACGGATGGCAGGACTATGGCTACACCTTC
TRBD1 TRBJ1-3 TRBV5-6 NA CASSTGQGYSGNTIYF TGTGCCAGCAGCACCGGACAGGGTTATTCTGGAAACACCATATATTTT
NA TRBJ1-1 TRBV10-3 NA CAISSPLRPNTEAFF TGTGCCATCAGCTCCCCTCTTAGGCCGAACACTGAAGCTTTCTTT
NA TRBJ1-1 TRBV11-2 NA CASGREWSEAFF TGTGCCAGCGGCAGGGAATGGAGTGAAGCTTTCTTT
NA TRBJ1-5 TRBV6-1 few CASSERMGKYSNQPQHF TGTGCCAGCAGTGAGAGGATGGGCAAATATAGCAATCAGCCCCAGCATTTT
NA TRBJ1-6 TRBV27 NA CASSLTELNSPLHF TGTGCCAGCAGTTTAACGGAGCTTAATTCACCCCTCCACTTT
TRBD2 TRBJ2-5 TRBV10-3 NA CAISPTSGQETQYF TGTGCCATCAGCCCGACTAGCGGCCAAGAGACCCAGTACTTC
NA TRBJ1-1 TRBV29-1 NA CSVGGRLNTEAFF TGCAGCGTGGGGGGACGGTTGAACACTGAAGCTTTCTTT
TRBD1 TRBJ1-1 TRBV6-5 once CASSYGLTGVNTEAFF TGTGCCAGCAGTTACGGGCTTACAGGGGTTAACACTGAAGCTTTCTTT
NA TRBJ2-4 TRBV23-1 NA CASSDTGENIQYF TGCGCCAGCAGTGATACGGGGGAAAACATTCAGTACTTC
NA TRBJ2-3 TRBV7-9 NA CASRGGLTDTQYF TGTGCCAGCAGGGGGGGCCTAACAGATACGCAGTATTTT
NA TRBJ1-3 TRBV15 NA CATSRGADTIYF TGTGCCACCTCTAGGGGTGCGGACACCATATATTTT
TRBD2 TRBJ2-1 TRBV5-5 NA CASSLTSGGAGSNEQFF TGTGCCAGCAGCCTCACTAGCGGGGGGGCAGGGAGTAATGAGCAGTTCTTC
NA TRBJ2-2 TRBV7-9 NA CASSSPWGKWELFF TGTGCCAGCAGCTCCCCGTGGGGGAAGTGGGAGCTGTTTTTT
TRBD1 TRBJ1-5 TRBV7-6 NA CASPPWTGLHRNQPQHF TGTGCCAGTCCCCCTTGGACAGGGCTTCATCGCAATCAGCCCCAGCATTTT
NA TRBJ1-1 TRBV7-8 NA CASSFQLGSEAFF TGTGCCAGCAGCTTTCAATTAGGCAGCGAAGCTTTCTTT
TRBD1 TRBJ1-1 TRBV5-1 NA CASSLWDSMALTEAFF TGCGCCAGCAGCCTATGGGACAGTATGGCGCTAACTGAAGCTTTCTTT
TRBD2 TRBJ2-1 TRBV6-2/TRBV6-3 NA CASSYDEISGSPVNEQFF TGTGCCAGCAGTTACGACGAAATTAGCGGGAGTCCGGTCAATGAGCAGTTCTTC
NA TRBJ1-6 TRBV5-1 NA CASSLGAVVSYSPLHF TGCGCCAGCAGCTTGGGGGCAGTAGTGTCGTATTCACCCCTCCACTTT
NA TRBJ2-2 TRBV7-9 NA CASSSLSGKLFF TGTGCCAGCAGCTCGCTCTCCGGGAAGCTGTTTTTT
TRBD1 TRBJ1-1 TRBV5-1 NA CASSAQGTGGARNTEAFF TGCGCCAGCAGCGCGCAGGGGACAGGGGGCGCCCGGAACACTGAAGCTTTCTTT
NA TRBJ2-5 TRBV7-2 NA CASMRHLEETQYF TGTGCCAGCATGAGGCACCTCGAAGAGACCCAGTACTTC